The rows below give T cell receptor beta chains drawn from one sample of a study of early T cells in non-severe SARS-CoV-2 infection. TCRdb re-called the 5' RACE reads with MiXCR, one entry per CDR3 protein. The repertoire holds roughly 69,000 distinct CDR3 sequences, about 9.4% seen once, with 5.5% to 7% in the top ten. Sequenced material: whole blood. These receptors all come from an adult who was a healthcare worker with PCR-confirmed SARS-CoV-2 infection or an uninfected control (not recorded which). Each CDR3 is given with its conserved first and last residue. A D gene is named only where the DNA matches it firmly. Only some rows state a clone size, as once, few, many or a class for expanded clones.

length	V	D	J	size	CDR3	DNA
17	TRBV7-2	TRBD2	TRBJ2-3	.	CASSLRLGGGPTDTQYF	TGTGCCAGCAGCCTACGACTAGGCGGGGGGCCCACAGATACGCAGTATTTT
15	TRBV6-1	.	TRBJ1-1	.	CASSERRGVNTEAFF	TGTGCCAGCAGTGAACGAAGGGGGGTTAACACTGAAGCTTTCTTT
17	TRBV18	TRBD2	TRBJ2-5	many	CASSPNAPSGARETQYF	TGTGCCAGCTCACCAAACGCCCCTAGCGGGGCCAGGGAGACCCAGTACTTC
13	TRBV20-1	.	TRBJ1-6	.	CSAGTPYNSPLHF	TGCAGTGCCGGGACGCCCTATAATTCACCCCTCCACTTT
11	TRBV20-1	.	TRBJ1-1	.	CSASGDTEAFF	TGCAGTGCTAGTGGAGACACTGAAGCTTTCTTT
14	TRBV29-1	TRBD1	TRBJ1-2	many	CSVQGAVEFYGYTF	TGCAGCGTGCAGGGGGCAGTCGAATTCTATGGCTACACCTTC
15	TRBV5-1	TRBD2	TRBJ2-1	.	CASSLSAGGYNEQFF	TGCGCCAGCAGCTTGTCAGCGGGGGGCTACAATGAGCAGTTCTTC
13	TRBV30	TRBD1	TRBJ2-4	few	CAWSVQGANIQYF	TGTGCCTGGAGTGTACAGGGGGCAAACATTCAGTACTTC
13	TRBV10-2	TRBD1	TRBJ1-2	once	CASGQGADYGYTF	TGCGCCAGCGGACAGGGGGCGGACTATGGCTACACCTTC
17	TRBV23-1	.	TRBJ1-6	few	CASSPGHRSSYNSPLHF	TGCGCCAGCAGCCCGGGACACAGGAGCTCCTATAATTCACCCCTCCACTTT
15	TRBV20-1	.	TRBJ2-7	many	CSARTSGFLGSEQYF	TGCAGTGCCCGGACTTCGGGGTTCTTAGGGAGCGAGCAGTACTTC
11	TRBV3-1	.	TRBJ1-3	.	CASSQRNTIYF	TGTGCCAGCAGCCAGAGGAACACCATATATTTT
17	TRBV11-2	.	TRBJ2-2	.	CASSLDSGDTDTGELFF	TGTGCCAGCAGCTTAGATTCAGGGGACACGGACACCGGGGAGCTGTTTTTT
13	TRBV6-6	TRBD1	TRBJ1-1	many	CASSWGTDAEAFF	TGTGCCAGCAGTTGGGGGACAGATGCTGAAGCTTTCTTT
16	TRBV27	TRBD1	TRBJ1-6	.	CASSFTGTAYNSPLHF	TGTGCCAGCAGTTTTACCGGGACAGCCTATAATTCACCCCTCCACTTT
13	TRBV12-5	.	TRBJ2-3	.	CASGKISTDTQYF	TGTGCTAGTGGAAAAATCAGCACAGATACGCAGTATTTT
15	TRBV25-1	.	TRBJ1-2	many	CASSRSQGGDYGYTF	TGTGCCAGCAGTAGGTCACAGGGAGGAGATTATGGCTACACCTTC
15	TRBV2	.	TRBJ2-1	.	CASRASDSSYNEQFF	TGTGCCAGCAGAGCTAGCGATAGCTCCTACAATGAGCAGTTCTTC
15	TRBV20-1	.	TRBJ1-4	many	CSARKDSGANEKLFF	TGCAGTGCTAGGAAAGACAGCGGCGCTAATGAAAAACTGTTTTTT
14	TRBV6-6	.	TRBJ2-2	few	CASSPNRQNGELFF	TGTGCCAGCAGCCCCAATAGACAGAACGGGGAGCTGTTTTTT
16	TRBV5-4	TRBD1	TRBJ1-1	many	CASSPRGQGMNTEAFF	TGTGCCAGCAGCCCCCGCGGACAGGGGATGAACACTGAAGCTTTCTTT
15	TRBV7-8	TRBD1	TRBJ2-1	many	CASSFTGGQDNEQFF	TGTGCCAGCAGCTTTACAGGGGGCCAGGACAATGAGCAGTTCTTC
17	TRBV4-2	.	TRBJ1-1	many	CASSRKLKGRGNTEAFF	TGTGCCAGCAGCCGCAAACTTAAAGGAAGGGGAAACACTGAAGCTTTCTTT
15	TRBV20-1	.	TRBJ2-1	few	CSARGQLSSYNEQFF	TGCAGTGCTAGAGGACAGCTCAGCTCCTACAATGAGCAGTTCTTC
14	TRBV29-1	TRBD2	TRBJ2-7	many	CSVGGTSGSYEQYF	TGCAGCGTTGGCGGAACTAGCGGTTCCTACGAGCAGTACTTC
14	TRBV4-2	.	TRBJ1-1	.	CASSQERGAPEAFF	TGTGCCAGCAGCCAAGAAAGGGGCGCGCCTGAAGCTTTCTTT
14	TRBV7-2	.	TRBJ2-5	many	CASSSDMGQETQYF	TGTGCCAGCAGCTCGGATATGGGCCAAGAGACCCAGTACTTC